This T cell receptor beta chain was captured in a study of cytomegalovirus exposure and HLA in healthy donors. Overall study results and limits: The listing of approximately 160 TCR beta chains classed them as cytomegalovirus-associated.

Participants comprised healthy donors of bone marrow. PCR amplification relied on 60 Vbeta primers (plus 13 Jbeta primers). The data were produced by immunoSEQ multiplex PCR, yet TCRdb's version contains in-frame clones alone and is incomplete. The sample lists approximately 150,000 clones, roughly 82% occurring once. The CDR3 contains 15 residues. J gave up 0 bases and V 6 bases, and 9 bases lay outside the gene matches. In germline, CDR1 is SGHKS, CDR2 YYEKEE (reference sequence). In regard to this clone: Its antigen remains unidentified.

This rearrangement joins TRBV5-5 to TRBJ2-7; 7 nucleotides match TRBD1. The sequenced material came from PBMCs. The clonotype originates from a male donor in good health and CMV-seronegative. The CDR3 DNA reads TGTGCCAGCACCCCCGGACAGGTCTTCTCCTACGAGCAGTACTTC. It is translated as CASTPGQVFSYEQYF.